Here is one T cell receptor (beta chain) with its context. Its target is unknown. This sample was taken from a study of CD8+ T cells in alopecia areata. Study observations and caveats: Alopecia totalis/universalis scalp especially showed more expanded CD8+ clones than normal scalp.

Reverse transcribed after extraction, RNA yielded cDNA as the sequencing template. Sequencing was performed with immunoSEQ multiplex PCR; in TCRdb, only in-frame clones are kept and a portion is missing. The table records over 150,000 clones, around 50% of them present only once. Investigators sorted PBMCs to obtain both CD4+ and CD8+ T cells. Material for sequencing was CD8+ T cells sorted from blood. The clonotype was recovered from a human donor in good health.

The CDR3 region has the DNA TGTGCCAGCAGACCGATACAGGGGGTATTATTGGATGGCTACACCTTC. Its translation is CASRPIQGVLLDGYTF. The V and J genes are TRBV2 and TRBJ1-2, with 8 positions matching TRBD1. J was trimmed by 6 bases and V by 6 bases; bases with no gene match: 15. The CDR3 is made up of 16 amino acids. Germline V CDR1 and CDR2: SNHLY, FYNNEI.